The 8 T cell receptor beta chains below all came from one sample that was sequenced in a study of CD8 T cells in ankylosing spondylitis. One entry per CDR3 protein results from TCRdb running MiXCR on the 5' RACE reads. This sample has 250,000 to 350,000 distinct CDR3 sequences, with under 25% found just once. Sequencing used blood, either unsorted or a sorted T cell fraction (not recorded which). The receptors stem from a female donor with ankylosing spondylitis or in good health (not recorded which).

A few counts support this clonotype. The chain employs TRBV5-6 and TRBJ2-3, with 11 bases lining up with TRBD2. CDR1 is SGHDT and CDR2 is YYEEEE in the germline V gene. V dropped 1 base and J dropped 5; count of bases not matched to a gene: 3. CDR3 length: 15 amino acids. Here the CDR3 DNA reads TGTGCCAGCAGCTTGCTAGCGGGAGGAGAAGATACGCAGTATTTT. Protein product: CASSLLAGGEDTQYF.

This clonotype was seen many times. At one boundary the junction diverges from the germline segment, which might be a read error. The rearrangement links TRBV29-1 to TRBJ2-3; TRBD1 might be the D (5 bases). Germline-derived CDR1 and CDR2 are SQVTM and ANQGSEA. The CDR3 contains 15 residues. This CDR3 reads CSVEADSLGTDTQYF. DNA for the CDR3: TGCAGCGTAGAAGCAGACAGTCTAGGGACAGATACGCAGTATTTT.

In this sample, this clonotype turned up many times. V usage is TRBV29-1 and J usage is TRBJ2-5; 9 bases fit TRBD1. The CDR3 runs 15 residues. CDR1 is SQVTM and CDR2 is ANQGSEA in the germline V gene. Germline trimming cut 5 bases from V and 2 bases from J; bases unmatched to any gene: 9. The CDR3 spells CSVNTGGRGQETQYF. The CDR3 nucleotides read TGCAGCGTTAACACAGGGGGCCGAGGTCAAGAGACCCAGTACTTC.

This clonotype was counted ten times or more. The chain uses TRBV29-1 and TRBJ1-2, with D perhaps matching TRBD1 (5 bases). Per germline, CDR1 SQVTM and CDR2 ANQGSEA. The CDR3 length is 11 residues. Trimming left V 5 bases short and J 8 bases short, with 12 bases between. The DNA of the CDR3 is TGCAGCGTTAACGGGGCGGCCGGCTACACCTTC. Translated, it gives CSVNGAAGYTF.

Only a few counts were recorded for this clonotype. This chain uses TRBV4-3 with TRBJ2-1, with 10 positions matching TRBD2. Germline CDR1 LGHNA, CDR2 YSLEER. The CDR3 consists of 15 residues. The trim removed 1 base at V and 7 bases at J, leaving 4 bases unmatched. As DNA, the CDR3 is TGCGCCAGCAGCCAAGGGGTAGCGGGAGGTAATGAGCAGTTCTTC. Translating gives CASSQGVAGGNEQFF.

Only a few counts were recorded for this clonotype. J is TRBJ1-2 and V is TRBV7-9; D gene ambiguous. The CDR3 is 14 amino acids. With 7 bases removed from V and 1 base from J, the gap between germline ends came to 13 bases. The germline CDR1 and CDR2 sequences are SEHNR and FQNEAQ (reference sequence). The CDR3 DNA reads as TGTGCCAGCACCCCCGACCGCGATAACTATGGCTACACCTTC. Translation: CASTPDRDNYGYTF.

This clonotype was picked up a small number of times. This sequence joins TRBV9 and TRBJ2-1, with 15 nucleotides matching TRBD2. The CDR3 is 15 residues long. The germline V gene encodes CDR1 SGDLS and CDR2 YYNGEE. V was pared by 4 bases and J by 7 bases, with 3 bases of the junction left unmatched. For the CDR3, the DNA is TGTGCCAGCAGCCGAGGACTAGCGGGAGGGAATGAGCAGTTCTTC. Translation gives CASSRGLAGGNEQFF. Full variable domain (outside the CDR3, taken from reference TRBV9 and TRBJ2-1): DSGVTQTPKHLITATGQRVTLRCSPRSGDLSVYWYQQSLDQGLQFLIQYYNGEERAKGNILERFSAQQFPDLHSELNLSSLELGDSALYFCASSRGLAGGNEQFFGPGTRLTVL.

This clonotype was recorded a few times. V gene TRBV2 combines with J gene TRBJ2-1; 8 bases are a match to TRBD2. With V trimmed by 4 bases and J by 2 bases, 4 bases remained unmatched. The CDR3 is 15 amino acids. The germline V gene has CDR1 SNHLY and CDR2 FYNNEI. CDR3 residues: CASSGAGVPYNEQFF. The CDR3 DNA reads as TGTGCCAGCAGTGGAGCGGGAGTCCCCTACAATGAGCAGTTCTTC.